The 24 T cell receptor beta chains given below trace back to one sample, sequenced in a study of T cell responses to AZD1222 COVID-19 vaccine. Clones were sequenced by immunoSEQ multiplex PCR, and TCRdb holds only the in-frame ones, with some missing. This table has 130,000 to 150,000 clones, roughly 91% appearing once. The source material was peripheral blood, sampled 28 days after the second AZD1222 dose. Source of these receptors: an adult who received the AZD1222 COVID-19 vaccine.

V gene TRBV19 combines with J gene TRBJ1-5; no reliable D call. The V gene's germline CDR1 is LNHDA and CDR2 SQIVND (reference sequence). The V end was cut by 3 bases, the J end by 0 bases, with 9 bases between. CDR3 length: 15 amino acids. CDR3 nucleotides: TGTGCCAGTAGTATGCGGGAGGATAGCAATCAGCCCCAGCATTTT. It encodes CASSMREDSNQPQHF.

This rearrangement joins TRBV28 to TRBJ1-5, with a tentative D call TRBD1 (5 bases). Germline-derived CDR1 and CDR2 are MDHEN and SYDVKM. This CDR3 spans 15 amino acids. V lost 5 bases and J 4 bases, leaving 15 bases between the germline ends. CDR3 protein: CASSEVRARNQPQHF. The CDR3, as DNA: TGTGCCAGCAGTGAGGTCAGGGCTAGGAATCAGCCCCAGCATTTT. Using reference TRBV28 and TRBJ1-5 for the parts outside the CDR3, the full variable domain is DVKVTQSSRYLVKRTGEKVFLECVQDMDHENMFWYRQDPGLGLRLIYFSYDVKMKEKGDIPEGYSVSREKKERFSLILESASTNQTSMYLCASSEVRARNQPQHFGDGTRLSIL.

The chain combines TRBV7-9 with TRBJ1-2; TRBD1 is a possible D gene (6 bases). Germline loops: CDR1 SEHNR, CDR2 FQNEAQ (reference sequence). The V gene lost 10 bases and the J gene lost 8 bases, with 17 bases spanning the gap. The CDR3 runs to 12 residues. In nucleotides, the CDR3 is TGTGCCATCTCCCCCGGGACAACGGGCTACACCTTC. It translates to CAISPGTTGYTF.

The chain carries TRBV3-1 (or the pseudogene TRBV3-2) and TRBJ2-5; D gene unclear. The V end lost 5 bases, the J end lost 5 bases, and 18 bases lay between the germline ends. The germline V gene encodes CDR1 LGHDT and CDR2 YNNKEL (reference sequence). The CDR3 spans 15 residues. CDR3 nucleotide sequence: TGTGCCAGCAGCACCGGGTCCGTCACCACCGAGACCCAGTACTTC. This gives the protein CASSTGSVTTETQYF.

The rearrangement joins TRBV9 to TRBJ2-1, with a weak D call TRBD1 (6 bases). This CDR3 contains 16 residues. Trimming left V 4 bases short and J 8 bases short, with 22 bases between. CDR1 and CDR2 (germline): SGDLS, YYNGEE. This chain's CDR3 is CASSLSGTYVGDEQFF. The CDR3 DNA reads TGTGCCAGCAGCTTATCCGGGACATACGTAGGGGATGAGCAGTTCTTC.

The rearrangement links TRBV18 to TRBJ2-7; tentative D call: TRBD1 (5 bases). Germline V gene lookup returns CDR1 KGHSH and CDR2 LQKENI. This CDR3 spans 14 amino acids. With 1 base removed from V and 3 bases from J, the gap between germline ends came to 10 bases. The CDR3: CASSPRQLIYEQYF. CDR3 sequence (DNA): TGTGCCAGCTCACCACGACAGCTAATCTACGAGCAGTACTTC.

The CDR3 region has the DNA TGTGCCAGCGACAGGGCGGCGGGCAATCAGCCCCAGCATTTT. Its translation is CASDRAAGNQPQHF. The rearrangement joins TRBV6-5 to TRBJ1-5; 7 bases match TRBD1. Germline V gene lookup returns CDR1 MNHEY and CDR2 SVGAGI. CDR3 length equals 14 residues. The ends lost 8 bases at V and 2 bases at J; junction bases unmatched: 6.

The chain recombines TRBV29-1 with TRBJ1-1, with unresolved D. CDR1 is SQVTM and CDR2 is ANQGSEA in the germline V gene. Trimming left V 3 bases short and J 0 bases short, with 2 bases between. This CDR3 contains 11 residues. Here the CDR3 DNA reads TGCAGCGTTGACGTGAACACTGAAGCTTTCTTT. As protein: CSVDVNTEAFF.

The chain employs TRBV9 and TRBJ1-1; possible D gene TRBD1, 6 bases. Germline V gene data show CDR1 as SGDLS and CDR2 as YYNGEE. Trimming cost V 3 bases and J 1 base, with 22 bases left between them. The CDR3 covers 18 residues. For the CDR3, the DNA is TGTGCCAGCAGCGCTTATCAGGGGAACCAACGGGGGAACACTGAAGCTTTCTTT. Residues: CASSAYQGNQRGNTEAFF.

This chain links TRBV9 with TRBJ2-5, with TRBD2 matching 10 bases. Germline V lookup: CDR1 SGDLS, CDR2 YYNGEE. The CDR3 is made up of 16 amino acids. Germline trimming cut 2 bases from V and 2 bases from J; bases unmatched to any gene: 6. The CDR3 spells CASSVGLAGEQETQYF. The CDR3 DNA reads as TGTGCCAGCAGCGTTGGGCTAGCGGGGGAGCAAGAGACCCAGTACTTC.

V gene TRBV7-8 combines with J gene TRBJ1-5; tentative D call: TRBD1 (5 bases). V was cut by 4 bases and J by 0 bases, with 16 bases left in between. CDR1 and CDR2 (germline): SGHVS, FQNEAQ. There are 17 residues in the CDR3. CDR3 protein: CASSSQGLGFSNQPQHF. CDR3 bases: TGTGCCAGCAGCTCCCAGGGTTTGGGGTTTAGCAATCAGCCCCAGCATTTT.

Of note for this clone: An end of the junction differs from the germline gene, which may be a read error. Written as DNA, the CDR3 is TGCAGCGCTGCATCGGACAAGGGGCTCCGCAGCTTC. It is translated as CSAASDKGLRSF. The chain joins TRBV29-1 to TRBJ1-2, with TRBD1 as a possible D gene (5 bases). The length of the CDR3 is 12 residues. The germline V gene encodes CDR1 SQVTM and CDR2 ANQGSEA.

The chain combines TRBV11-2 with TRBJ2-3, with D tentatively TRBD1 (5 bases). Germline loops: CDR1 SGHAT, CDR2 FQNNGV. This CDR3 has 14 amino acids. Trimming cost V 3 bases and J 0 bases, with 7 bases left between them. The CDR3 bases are TGTGCCAGCAGCTTTAGACAGAGCACAGATACGCAGTATTTT. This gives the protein CASSFRQSTDTQYF.

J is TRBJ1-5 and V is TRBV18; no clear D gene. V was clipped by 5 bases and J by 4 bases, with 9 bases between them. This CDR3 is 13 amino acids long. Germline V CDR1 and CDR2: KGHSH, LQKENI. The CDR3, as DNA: TGTGCCAGCTCAATCGACTTGAATCAGCCCCAGCATTTT. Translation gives CASSIDLNQPQHF.

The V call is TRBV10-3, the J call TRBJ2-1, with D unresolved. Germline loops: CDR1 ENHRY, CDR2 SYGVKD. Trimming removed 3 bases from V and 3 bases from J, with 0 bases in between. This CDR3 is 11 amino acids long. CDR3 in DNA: TGTGCCATCAGTGACTACAATGAGCAGTTCTTC. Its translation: CAISDYNEQFF.

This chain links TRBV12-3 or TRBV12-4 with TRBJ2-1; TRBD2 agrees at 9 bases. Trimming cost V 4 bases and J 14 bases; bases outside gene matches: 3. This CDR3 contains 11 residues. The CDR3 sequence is CASSWGGREFF. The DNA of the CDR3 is TGTGCCAGCAGTTGGGGCGGGAGGGAGTTCTTC.

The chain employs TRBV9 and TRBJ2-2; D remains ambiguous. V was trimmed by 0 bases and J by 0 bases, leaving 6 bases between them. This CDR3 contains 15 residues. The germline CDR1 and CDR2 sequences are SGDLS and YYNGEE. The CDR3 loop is CASSVARTNTGELFF. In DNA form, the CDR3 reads TGTGCCAGCAGCGTAGCCCGAACGAACACCGGGGAGCTGTTTTTT.

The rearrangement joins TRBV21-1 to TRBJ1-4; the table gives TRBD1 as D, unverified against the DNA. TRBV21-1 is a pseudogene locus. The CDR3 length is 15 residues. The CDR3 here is CASNPSDRVREKLFF. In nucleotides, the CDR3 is TGTGCCAGCAACCCTTCGGACAGAGTAAGGGAAAAACTGTTTTTT.

CDR3 amino acids: CASSHPLSGTYNEQFF. The CDR3 DNA follows: TGTGCCAGCAGCCACCCCCTCTCGGGGACCTACAATGAGCAGTTCTTC. This chain links TRBV4-2 with TRBJ2-1, with D possibly TRBD2 on 5 matching bases. The CDR3 sequence is 16 residues long. V lost 3 bases and J 2 bases, leaving 14 bases between the germline ends. Per germline, CDR1 LGHNA and CDR2 YNFKEQ.

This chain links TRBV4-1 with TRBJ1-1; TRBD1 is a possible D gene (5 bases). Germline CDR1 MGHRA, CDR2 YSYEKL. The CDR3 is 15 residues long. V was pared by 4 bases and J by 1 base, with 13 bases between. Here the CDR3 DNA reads TGCGCCAGCAGCCCCACGCCCAGGGAGAACACTGAAGCTTTCTTT. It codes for CASSPTPRENTEAFF.

The CDR3 region has the DNA TGTGCCAGCACGAGGGGGACGGGCACTGAAGCTTTCTTT. Translated, it gives CASTRGTGTEAFF. The chain carries TRBV9 and TRBJ1-1; D is possibly TRBD1 (6 bases). V was trimmed by 6 bases and J by 4 bases, leaving 13 bases between them. The length of the CDR3 is 13 residues. Germline lookup yields CDR1 SGDLS and CDR2 YYNGEE.

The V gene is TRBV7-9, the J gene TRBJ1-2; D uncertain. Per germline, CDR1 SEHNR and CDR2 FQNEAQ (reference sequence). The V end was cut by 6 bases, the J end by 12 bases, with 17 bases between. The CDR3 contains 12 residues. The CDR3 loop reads CASSSPGGQNTF. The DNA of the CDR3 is TGTGCCAGCAGTTCCCCCGGTGGGCAGAACACCTTC.

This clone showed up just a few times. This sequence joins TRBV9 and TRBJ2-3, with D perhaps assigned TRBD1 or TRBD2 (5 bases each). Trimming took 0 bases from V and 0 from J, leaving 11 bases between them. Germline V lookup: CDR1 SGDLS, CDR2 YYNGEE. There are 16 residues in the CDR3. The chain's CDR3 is CASSVAGASSTDTQYF. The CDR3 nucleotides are TGTGCCAGCAGCGTAGCCGGGGCATCTAGCACAGATACGCAGTATTTT.

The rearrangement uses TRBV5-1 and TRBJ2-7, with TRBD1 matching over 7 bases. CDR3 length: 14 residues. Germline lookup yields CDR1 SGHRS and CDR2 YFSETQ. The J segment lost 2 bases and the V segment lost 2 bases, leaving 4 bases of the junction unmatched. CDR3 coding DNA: TGCGCCAGCAGCTTAGGACAGGCAGCCTACGAGCAGTACTTC. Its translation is CASSLGQAAYEQYF.